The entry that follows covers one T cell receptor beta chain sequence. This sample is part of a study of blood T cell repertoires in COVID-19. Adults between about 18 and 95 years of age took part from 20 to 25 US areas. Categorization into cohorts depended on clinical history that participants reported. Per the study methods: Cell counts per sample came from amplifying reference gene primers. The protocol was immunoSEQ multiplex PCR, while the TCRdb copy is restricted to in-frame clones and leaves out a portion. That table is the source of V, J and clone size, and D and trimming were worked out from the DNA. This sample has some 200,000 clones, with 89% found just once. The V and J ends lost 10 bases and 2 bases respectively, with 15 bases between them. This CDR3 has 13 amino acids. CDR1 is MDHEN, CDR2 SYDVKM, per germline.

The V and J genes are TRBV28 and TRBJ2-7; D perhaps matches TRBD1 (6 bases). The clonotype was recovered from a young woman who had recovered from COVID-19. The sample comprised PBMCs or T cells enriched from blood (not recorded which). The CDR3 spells CATTGQPTYEQYF. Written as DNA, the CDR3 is TGTGCCACCACCGGACAGCCAACCTACGAGCAGTACTTC.